This is a list of T cell receptor beta chains from one sample in a study of blood T cell repertoires in COVID-19. Measured with immunoSEQ multiplex PCR; TCRdb has only the in-frame clones, and not every one. The sample lists more than 85,000 clones, approximately 80% occurring once. The specimen was peripheral blood. The origin of the receptors is a man between 65 and 79 years old with acute or convalescent COVID-19. Each CDR3 is given with its conserved first and last residue. The order of the fields is D gene, J gene, V gene, clone size, CDR3 DNA, CDR3 protein. A D gene is named only where the DNA matches it firmly. Expanded clones get a size class; other rows say once, few or many, or leave the size out.

>TRBD2|TRBJ2-3|TRBV29-1|.
TGCAGCGCCGGGACTAGCGGGAGAACAGATACGCAGTATTTT
CSAGTSGRTDTQYF
>.|TRBJ1-1|TRBV5-1|.
TGCGCCAGCAGCTTGACGCCGACAGAGCGTGAAGCTTTCTTT
CASSLTPTEREAFF
>.|TRBJ2-3|TRBV5-1|.
TGCGCCAGCAGCCCCGTGAGGGGGTCAGATACGCAGTATTTT
CASSPVRGSDTQYF
>.|TRBJ2-5|TRBV30|.
TGTGCCTGGAGTGGACAGAGTAGGGAGACCCAGTACTTC
CAWSGQSRETQYF
>TRBD1|TRBJ1-5|TRBV18|.
TGTGCCAGCTCACTTGACAGGGTTCAAAATCAGCCCCAGCATTTT
CASSLDRVQNQPQHF
>TRBD2|TRBJ2-2|TRBV19|.
TGTGCCAGTAGTATAGTAGCTATTAGGCTAGCGGGAGAACCCGGGGAGCTGTTTTTT
CASSIVAIRLAGEPGELFF
>.|TRBJ1-2|TRBV9|few
TGTGCCAGCAGCGAGGACAGCAGGACTAACTATGGCTACACCTTC
CASSEDSRTNYGYTF
>.|TRBJ1-4|TRBV9|once
TGTGCCAGCAGCCTTAGTGGAGTACAAGGTGAAAAACTGTTTTTT
CASSLSGVQGEKLFF
>.|TRBJ1-1|TRBV19|.
TGTGCCAGTAGTTCCCAGGGTCTGAACACTGAAGCTTTCTTT
CASSSQGLNTEAFF
>.|TRBJ1-2|TRBV24-1|few
TGTGCCACCAGTGATCCCTTTCTCTCCGGGAGCTACACCTTC
CATSDPFLSGSYTF
>TRBD1|TRBJ1-1|TRBV7-9|.
TGTGCCAGCAGCCCTATCATGACAGGGGCCTTGACTGAAGCTTTCTTT
CASSPIMTGALTEAFF
>.|TRBJ2-3|TRBV5-4|.
TGTGCCAGCAGCCAGACTTATTCCACAGATACGCAGTATTTT
CASSQTYSTDTQYF
>.|TRBJ2-7|TRBV5-1|.
TGCGCCAGCAGCTTGGGGAGCGGATCTGGGACAACAAGGTCGTACGAGCAGTACTTC
CASSLGSGSGTTRSYEQYF
>TRBD2|TRBJ2-7|TRBV7-8|.
TGTGCCAGCAGCTTAGAAGGGGAGCGGGGGATCTACGAGCAGTACTTC
CASSLEGERGIYEQYF
>TRBD1|TRBJ2-7|TRBV18|.
TGTGCCAGCTCACCGAGAGACAGGGGCACCTACGAGCAGTACTTC
CASSPRDRGTYEQYF
>.|TRBJ1-4|TRBV28|.
TGTGCCAGCAGTTTAGGAGCCGGGACAACTAATGAAAAACTGTTTTTT
CASSLGAGTTNEKLFF
>.|TRBJ1-1|TRBV30|.
TGTGCCTGGAGTGTATTGGGCAGGGCGAACACTGAAGCTTTCTTT
CAWSVLGRANTEAFF
>.|TRBJ1-1|TRBV6-5|medium-sized
TGTGCCAGCAGGACCGACGGACTAAAGTTTCGCGCTTTCTTT
CASRTDGLKFRAFF
>.|TRBJ1-4|TRBV18|.
TGTGCCAGCTCACCAGGTCAGGGGCGTAATGAAAAACTGTTTTTT
CASSPGQGRNEKLFF
>TRBD1|TRBJ1-6|TRBV5-4|.
TGTGCCAGCAGCCAGGGGGCTTATAATTCACCCCTCCACTTT
CASSQGAYNSPLHF
>TRBD1|TRBJ1-2|TRBV3-1/TRBV3-2|.
TGTGCCAGCAGCCAGGACAGGGGGAACTATGGCTACACCTTC
CASSQDRGNYGYTF
>.|TRBJ1-1|TRBV28|.
TGTGCCAGCAGACCCGATGGGGCCACTGAAGCTTTCTTT
CASRPDGATEAFF
>.|TRBJ2-1|TRBV19|.
TGTGCCAGTAGTATTAGCGGCTCCTACAATGAGCAGTTCTTC
CASSISGSYNEQFF
>TRBD1|TRBJ1-2|TRBV4-2|once
TGTGCCAGCAGCCAAGCGGGCGGACAGGCCTACTATGGCTACACCTTC
CASSQAGGQAYYGYTF
>TRBD2|TRBJ2-1|TRBV7-8|.
TGTGCCAGCAGCTTCAGCGGGGGGGCAACTGAGCAGTTCTTC
CASSFSGGATEQFF
>.|TRBJ1-3|TRBV19|.
TGTGCCAGTGCACTAACGAAAGGGGCAGCCTCTGGAAACACCATATATTTT
CASALTKGAASGNTIYF
>TRBD1|TRBJ1-5|TRBV30|.
TGTGCCTGGAGCGGGACAGAAACTACGGGGCCCCAGCATTTT
CAWSGTETTGPQHF
>.|TRBJ1-3|TRBV18|.
TGTGCCAGCTCACCAAACCAGGATAGCTCTGGAAACACCATATATTTT
CASSPNQDSSGNTIYF
>TRBD1|TRBJ1-1|TRBV6-5|.
TGTGCCAGCTGGACGGGACAGCTGAACACTGAAGCTTTCTTT
CASWTGQLNTEAFF
>.|TRBJ1-1|TRBV6-7|.
TGTGCCAGCCCTCCAGGGTTTACGGAAAACACTGAAGCTTTCTTT
CASPPGFTENTEAFF
>.|TRBJ1-2|TRBV20-1|.
TGCAGTGCTATGAGGGACTATGGCTACACCTTC
CSAMRDYGYTF